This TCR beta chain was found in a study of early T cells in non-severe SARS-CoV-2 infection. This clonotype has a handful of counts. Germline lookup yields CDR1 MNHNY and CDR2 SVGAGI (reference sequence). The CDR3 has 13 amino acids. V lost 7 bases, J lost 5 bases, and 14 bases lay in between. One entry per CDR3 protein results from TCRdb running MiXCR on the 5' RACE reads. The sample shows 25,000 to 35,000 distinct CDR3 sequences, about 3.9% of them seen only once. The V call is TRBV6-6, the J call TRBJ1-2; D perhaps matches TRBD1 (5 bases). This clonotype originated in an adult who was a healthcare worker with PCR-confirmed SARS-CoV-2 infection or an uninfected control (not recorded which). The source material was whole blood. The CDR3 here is CASNLDSTYGYTF. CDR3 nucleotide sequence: TGTGCCAGCAACCTCGACAGCACTTATGGCTACACCTTC.